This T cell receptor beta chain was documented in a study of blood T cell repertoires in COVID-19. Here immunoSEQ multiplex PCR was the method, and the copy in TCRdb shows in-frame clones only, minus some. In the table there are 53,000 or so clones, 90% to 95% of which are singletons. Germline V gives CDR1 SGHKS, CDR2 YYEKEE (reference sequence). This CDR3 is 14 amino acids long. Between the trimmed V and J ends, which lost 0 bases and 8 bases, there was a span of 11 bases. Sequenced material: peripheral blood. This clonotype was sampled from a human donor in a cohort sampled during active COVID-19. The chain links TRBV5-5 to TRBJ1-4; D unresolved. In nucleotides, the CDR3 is TGTGCCAGCAGCTTGGACCCCTCAGAAGAAAAACTGTTTTTT. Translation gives CASSLDPSEEKLFF.